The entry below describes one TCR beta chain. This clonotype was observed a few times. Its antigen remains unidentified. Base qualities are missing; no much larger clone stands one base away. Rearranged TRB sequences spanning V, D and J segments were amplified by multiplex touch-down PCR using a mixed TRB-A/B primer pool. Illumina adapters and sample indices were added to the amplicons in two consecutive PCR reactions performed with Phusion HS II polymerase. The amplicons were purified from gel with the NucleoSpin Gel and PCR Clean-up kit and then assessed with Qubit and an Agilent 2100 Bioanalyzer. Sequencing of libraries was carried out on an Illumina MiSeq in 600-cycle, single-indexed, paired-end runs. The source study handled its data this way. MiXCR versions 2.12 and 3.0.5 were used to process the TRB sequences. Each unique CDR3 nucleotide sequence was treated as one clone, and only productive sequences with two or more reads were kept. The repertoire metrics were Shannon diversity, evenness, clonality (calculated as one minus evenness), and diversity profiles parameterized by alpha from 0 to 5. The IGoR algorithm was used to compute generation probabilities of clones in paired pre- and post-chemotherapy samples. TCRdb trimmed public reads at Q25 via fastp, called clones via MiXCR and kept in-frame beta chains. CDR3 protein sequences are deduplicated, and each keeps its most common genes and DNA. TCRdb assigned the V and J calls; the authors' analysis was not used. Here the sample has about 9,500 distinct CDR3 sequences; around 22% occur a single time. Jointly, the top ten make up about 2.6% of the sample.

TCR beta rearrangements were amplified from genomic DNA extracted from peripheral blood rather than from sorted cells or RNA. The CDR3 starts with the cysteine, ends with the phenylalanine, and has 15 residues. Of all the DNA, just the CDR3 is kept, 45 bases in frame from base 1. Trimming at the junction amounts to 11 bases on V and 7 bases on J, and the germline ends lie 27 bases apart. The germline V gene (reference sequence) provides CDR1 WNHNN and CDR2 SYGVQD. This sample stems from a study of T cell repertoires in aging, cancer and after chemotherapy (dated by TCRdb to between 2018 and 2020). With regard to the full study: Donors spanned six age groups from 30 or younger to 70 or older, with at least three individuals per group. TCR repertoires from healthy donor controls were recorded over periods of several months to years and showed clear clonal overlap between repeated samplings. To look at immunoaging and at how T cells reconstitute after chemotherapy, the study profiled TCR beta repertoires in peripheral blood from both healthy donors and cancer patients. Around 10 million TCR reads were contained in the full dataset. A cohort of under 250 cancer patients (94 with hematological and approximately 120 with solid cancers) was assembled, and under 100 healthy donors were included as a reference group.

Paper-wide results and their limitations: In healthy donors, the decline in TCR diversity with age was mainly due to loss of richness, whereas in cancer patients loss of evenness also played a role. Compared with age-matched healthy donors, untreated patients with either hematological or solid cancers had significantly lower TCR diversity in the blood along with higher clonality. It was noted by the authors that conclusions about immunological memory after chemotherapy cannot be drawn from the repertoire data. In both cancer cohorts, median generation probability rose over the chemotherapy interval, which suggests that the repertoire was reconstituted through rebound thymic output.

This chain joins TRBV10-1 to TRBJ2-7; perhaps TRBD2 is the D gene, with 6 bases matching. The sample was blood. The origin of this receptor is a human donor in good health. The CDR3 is CARPLGGDPTREQYF. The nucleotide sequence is TGCGCCCGCCCGCTTGGAGGGGATCCTACGAGGGAGCAGTACTTC.